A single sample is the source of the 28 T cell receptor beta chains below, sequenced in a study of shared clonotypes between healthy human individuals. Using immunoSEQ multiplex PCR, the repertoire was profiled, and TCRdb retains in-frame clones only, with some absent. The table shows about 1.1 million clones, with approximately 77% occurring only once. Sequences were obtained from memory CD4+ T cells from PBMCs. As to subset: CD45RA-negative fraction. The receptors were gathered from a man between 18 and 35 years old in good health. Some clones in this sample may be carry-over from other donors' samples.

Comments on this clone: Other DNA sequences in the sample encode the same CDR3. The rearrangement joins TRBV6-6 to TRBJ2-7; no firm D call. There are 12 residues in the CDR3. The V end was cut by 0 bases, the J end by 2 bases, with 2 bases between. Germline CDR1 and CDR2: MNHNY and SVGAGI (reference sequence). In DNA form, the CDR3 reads TGTGCCAGCAGTTACTCAACCTACGAGCAGTACTTC. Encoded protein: CASSYSTYEQYF.

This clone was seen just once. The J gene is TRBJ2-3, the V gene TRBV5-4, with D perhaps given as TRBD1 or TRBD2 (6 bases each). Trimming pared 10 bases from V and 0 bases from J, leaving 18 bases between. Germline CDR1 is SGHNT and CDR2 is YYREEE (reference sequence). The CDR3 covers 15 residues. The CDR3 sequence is CAAWGAGTSTDTQYF. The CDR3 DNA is TGTGCCGCTTGGGGGGCGGGAACTAGCACAGATACGCAGTATTTT.

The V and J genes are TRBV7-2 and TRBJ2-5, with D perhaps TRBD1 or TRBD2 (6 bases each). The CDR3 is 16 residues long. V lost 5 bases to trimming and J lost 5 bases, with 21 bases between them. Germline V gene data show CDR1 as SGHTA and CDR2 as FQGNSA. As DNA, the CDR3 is TGTGCCAGCAGCCGAACTTATACTCAGGGGAGGGAGACCCAGTACTTC. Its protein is CASSRTYTQGRETQYF.

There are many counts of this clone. The CDR3 DNA sequence: TGTGCCAGCGGGACCTCCTACGAGCAGTACTTC. Protein sequence: CASGTSYEQYF. V and J are TRBV27 and TRBJ2-7; D possibly uses TRBD1 or TRBD2 (5 bases each). Germline V gene lookup returns CDR1 MNHEY and CDR2 SMNVEV (reference sequence). Trimming cost V 8 bases and J 0 bases, with 5 bases left between them. The CDR3 runs 11 residues.

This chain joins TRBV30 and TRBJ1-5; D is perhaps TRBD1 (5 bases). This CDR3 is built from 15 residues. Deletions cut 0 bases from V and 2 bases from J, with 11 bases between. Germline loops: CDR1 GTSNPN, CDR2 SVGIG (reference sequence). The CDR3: CAWSVKGPGNQPQHF. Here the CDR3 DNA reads TGTGCCTGGAGTGTAAAGGGGCCAGGCAATCAGCCCCAGCATTTT.

The CDR3 DNA follows: TGTGCCAGCAGTGGCCAGGGACTCGAGCAGTACTTC. Its translation is CASSGQGLEQYF. The rearrangement joins TRBV25-1 to TRBJ2-7; possible D gene TRBD2, 6 bases. The CDR3 totals 12 residues. Deletions cut 4 bases from V and 6 bases from J, with 10 bases between. Germline V gene lookup returns CDR1 MGHDK and CDR2 SYGVNS.

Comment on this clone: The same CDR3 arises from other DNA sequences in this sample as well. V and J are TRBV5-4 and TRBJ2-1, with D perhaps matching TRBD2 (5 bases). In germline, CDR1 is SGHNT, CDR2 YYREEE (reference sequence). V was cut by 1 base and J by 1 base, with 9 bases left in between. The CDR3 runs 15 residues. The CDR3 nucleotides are TGTGCCAGCAGCTTGAGTGGAGGTTCCTACAATGAGCAGTTCTTC. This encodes CASSLSGGSYNEQFF. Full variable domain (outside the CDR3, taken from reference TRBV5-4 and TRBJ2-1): ETGVTQSPTHLIKTRGQQVTLRCSSQSGHNTVSWYQQALGQGPQFIFQYYREEENGRGNFPPRFSGLQFPNYSSELNVNALELDDSALYLCASSLSGGSYNEQFFGPGTRLTVL.

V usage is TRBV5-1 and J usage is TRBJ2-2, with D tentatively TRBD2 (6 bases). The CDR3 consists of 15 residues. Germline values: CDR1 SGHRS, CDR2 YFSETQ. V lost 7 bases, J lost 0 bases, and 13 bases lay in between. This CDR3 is CASSAGYANTGELFF. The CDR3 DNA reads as TGCGCCAGCTCCGCGGGGTACGCGAACACCGGGGAGCTGTTTTTT.

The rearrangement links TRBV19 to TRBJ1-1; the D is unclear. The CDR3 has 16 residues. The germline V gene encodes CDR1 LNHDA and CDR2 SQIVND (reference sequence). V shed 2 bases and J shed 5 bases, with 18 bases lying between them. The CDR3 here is CASSIFGRSSTTEAFF. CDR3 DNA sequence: TGTGCCAGTAGTATATTTGGACGCTCCTCAACAACTGAAGCTTTCTTT.

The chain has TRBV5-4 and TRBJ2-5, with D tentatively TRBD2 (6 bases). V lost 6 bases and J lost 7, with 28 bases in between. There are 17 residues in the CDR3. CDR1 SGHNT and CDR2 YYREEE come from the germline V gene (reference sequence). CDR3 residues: CASIQTSPGGGTGTQYF. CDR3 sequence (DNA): TGTGCCAGCATCCAAACGTCCCCCGGCGGAGGGACGGGGACCCAGTACTTC.

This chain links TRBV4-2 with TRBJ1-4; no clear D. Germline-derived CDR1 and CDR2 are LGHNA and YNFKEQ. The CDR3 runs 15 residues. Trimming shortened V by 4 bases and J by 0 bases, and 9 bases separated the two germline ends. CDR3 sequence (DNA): TGTGCCAGCAGCCCCTACAGATCAACTAATGAAAAACTGTTTTTT. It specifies CASSPYRSTNEKLFF.

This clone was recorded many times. Here the CDR3 DNA reads TGTGCCAGCACCCCGATTCCGAGGGGGGTTTCCGAGCAGTACTTC. It codes for CASTPIPRGVSEQYF. The chain has TRBV28 and TRBJ2-7, with D perhaps being TRBD1 or TRBD2 (6 bases each). Trimming took off 7 bases at V and 6 bases at J, with 22 bases between the two ends. This CDR3 spans 15 amino acids. The V gene's germline CDR1 is MDHEN and CDR2 SYDVKM.

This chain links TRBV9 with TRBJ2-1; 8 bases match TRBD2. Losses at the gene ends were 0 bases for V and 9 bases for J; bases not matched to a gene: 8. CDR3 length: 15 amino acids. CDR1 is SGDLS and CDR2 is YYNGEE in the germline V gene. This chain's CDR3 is CASSVVKAGAGEQFF. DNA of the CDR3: TGTGCCAGCAGCGTAGTCAAAGCGGGAGCCGGTGAGCAGTTCTTC.

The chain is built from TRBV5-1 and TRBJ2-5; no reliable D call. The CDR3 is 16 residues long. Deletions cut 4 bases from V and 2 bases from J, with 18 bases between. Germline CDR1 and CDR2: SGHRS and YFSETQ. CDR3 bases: TGCGCCAGCAGCCAAGGAACGACTCCTCGACAAGAGACCCAGTACTTC. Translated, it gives CASSQGTTPRQETQYF.

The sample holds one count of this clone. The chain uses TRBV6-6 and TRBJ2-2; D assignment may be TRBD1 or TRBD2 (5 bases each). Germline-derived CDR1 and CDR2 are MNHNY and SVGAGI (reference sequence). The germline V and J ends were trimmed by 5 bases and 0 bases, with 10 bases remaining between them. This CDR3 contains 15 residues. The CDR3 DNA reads TGTGCCAGCAGTACGTGGGGGTCGAACACCGGGGAGCTGTTTTTT. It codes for CASSTWGSNTGELFF.

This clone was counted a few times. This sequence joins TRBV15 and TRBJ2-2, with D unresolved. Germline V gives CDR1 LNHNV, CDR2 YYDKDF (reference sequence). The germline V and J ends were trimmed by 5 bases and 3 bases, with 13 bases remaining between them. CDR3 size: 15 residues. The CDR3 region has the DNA TGTGCCACCAGCCGCGGTTCGGGTTACACCGGGGAGCTGTTTTTT. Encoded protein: CATSRGSGYTGELFF.

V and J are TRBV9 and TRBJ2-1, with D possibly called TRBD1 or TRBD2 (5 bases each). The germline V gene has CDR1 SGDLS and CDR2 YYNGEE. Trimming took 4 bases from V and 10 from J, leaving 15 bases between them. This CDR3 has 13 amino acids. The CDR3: CASSPNPGREQFF. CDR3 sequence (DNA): TGTGCCAGCAGCCCAAACCCGGGGCGGGAGCAGTTCTTC.

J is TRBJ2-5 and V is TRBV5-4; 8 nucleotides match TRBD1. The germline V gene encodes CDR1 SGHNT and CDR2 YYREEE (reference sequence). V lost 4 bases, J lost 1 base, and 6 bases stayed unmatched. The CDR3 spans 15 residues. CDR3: CASSVRTGIQETQYF. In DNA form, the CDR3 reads TGTGCCAGCAGCGTTCGGACAGGGATCCAAGAGACCCAGTACTTC.

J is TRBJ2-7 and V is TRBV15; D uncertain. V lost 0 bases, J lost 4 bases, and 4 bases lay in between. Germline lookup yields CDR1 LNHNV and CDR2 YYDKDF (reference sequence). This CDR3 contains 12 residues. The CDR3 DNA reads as TGTGCCACCAGCAGAGACCATTACGAGCAGTACTTC. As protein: CATSRDHYEQYF.

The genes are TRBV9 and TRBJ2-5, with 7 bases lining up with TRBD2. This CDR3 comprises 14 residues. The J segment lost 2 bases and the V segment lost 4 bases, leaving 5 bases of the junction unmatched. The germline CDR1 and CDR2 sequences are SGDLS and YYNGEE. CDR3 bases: TGTGCCAGCAGCTCCGGACTAGGACAAGAGACCCAGTACTTC. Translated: CASSSGLGQETQYF. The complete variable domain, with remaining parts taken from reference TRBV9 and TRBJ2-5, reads DSGVTQTPKHLITATGQRVTLRCSPRSGDLSVYWYQQSLDQGLQFLIQYYNGEERAKGNILERFSAQQFPDLHSELNLSSLELGDSALYFCASSSGLGQETQYFGPGTRLLVL.

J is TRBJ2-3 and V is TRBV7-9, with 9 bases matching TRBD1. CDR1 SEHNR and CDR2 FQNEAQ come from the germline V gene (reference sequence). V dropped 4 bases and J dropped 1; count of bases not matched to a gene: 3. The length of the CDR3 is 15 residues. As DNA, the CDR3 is TGTGCCAGCAGCTCACGACAGGGGGGCACAGATACGCAGTATTTT. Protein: CASSSRQGGTDTQYF. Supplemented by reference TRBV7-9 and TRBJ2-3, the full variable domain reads DTGVSQNPRHKITKRGQNVTFRCDPISEHNRLYWYRQTLGQGPEFLTYFQNEAQLEKSRLLSDRFSAERPKGSFSTLEIQRTEQGDSAMYLCASSSRQGGTDTQYFGPGTRLTVL.

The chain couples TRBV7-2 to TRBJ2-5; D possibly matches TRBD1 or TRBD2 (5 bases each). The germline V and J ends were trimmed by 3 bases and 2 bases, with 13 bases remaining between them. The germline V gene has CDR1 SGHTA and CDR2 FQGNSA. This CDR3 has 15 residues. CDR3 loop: CASSFIPGRQETQYF. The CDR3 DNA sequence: TGTGCCAGCAGCTTTATTCCGGGACGGCAAGAGACCCAGTACTTC.

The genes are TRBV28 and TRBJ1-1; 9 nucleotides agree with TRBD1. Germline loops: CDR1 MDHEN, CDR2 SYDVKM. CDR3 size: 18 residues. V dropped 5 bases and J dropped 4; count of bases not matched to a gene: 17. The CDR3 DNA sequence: TGTGCCAGCAGTCTACCAAATGACAGGGGGAAGCGGAGCACTGAAGCTTTCTTT. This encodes CASSLPNDRGKRSTEAFF.

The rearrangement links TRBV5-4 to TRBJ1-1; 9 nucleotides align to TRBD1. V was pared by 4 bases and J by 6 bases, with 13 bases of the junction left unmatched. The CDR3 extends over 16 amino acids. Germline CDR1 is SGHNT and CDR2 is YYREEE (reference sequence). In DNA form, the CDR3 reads TGTGCCAGCAGCGCCGGGATACCGGGACAGGGATCTGAAGCTTTCTTT. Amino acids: CASSAGIPGQGSEAFF.

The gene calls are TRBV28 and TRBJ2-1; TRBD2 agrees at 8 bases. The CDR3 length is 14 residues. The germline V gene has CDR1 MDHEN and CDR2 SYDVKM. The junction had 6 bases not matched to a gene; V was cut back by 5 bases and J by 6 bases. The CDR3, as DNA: TGTGCCAGCAGTCTTCCCGGGACTAGCAATGAGCAGTTCTTC. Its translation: CASSLPGTSNEQFF.

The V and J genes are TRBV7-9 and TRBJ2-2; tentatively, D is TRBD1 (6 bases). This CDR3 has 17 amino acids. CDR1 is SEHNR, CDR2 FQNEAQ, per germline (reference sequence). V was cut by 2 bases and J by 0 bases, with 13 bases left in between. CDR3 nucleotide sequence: TGTGCCAGCAGCTTAATCTGGACAGTGACGAACACCGGGGAGCTGTTTTTT. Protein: CASSLIWTVTNTGELFF.

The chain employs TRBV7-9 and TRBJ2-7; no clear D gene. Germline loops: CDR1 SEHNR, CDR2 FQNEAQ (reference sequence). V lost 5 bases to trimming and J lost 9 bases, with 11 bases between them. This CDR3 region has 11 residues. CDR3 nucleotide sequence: TGTGCCAGCAGCCCCTCCGGACCGCAGTACTTC. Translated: CASSPSGPQYF.

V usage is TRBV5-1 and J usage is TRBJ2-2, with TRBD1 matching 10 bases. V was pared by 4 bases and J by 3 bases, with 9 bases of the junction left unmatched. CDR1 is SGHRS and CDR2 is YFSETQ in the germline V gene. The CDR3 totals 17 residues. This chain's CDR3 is CASSPGPDRGDTGELFF. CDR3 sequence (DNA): TGCGCCAGCAGCCCTGGACCGGACAGGGGGGACACCGGGGAGCTGTTTTTT.